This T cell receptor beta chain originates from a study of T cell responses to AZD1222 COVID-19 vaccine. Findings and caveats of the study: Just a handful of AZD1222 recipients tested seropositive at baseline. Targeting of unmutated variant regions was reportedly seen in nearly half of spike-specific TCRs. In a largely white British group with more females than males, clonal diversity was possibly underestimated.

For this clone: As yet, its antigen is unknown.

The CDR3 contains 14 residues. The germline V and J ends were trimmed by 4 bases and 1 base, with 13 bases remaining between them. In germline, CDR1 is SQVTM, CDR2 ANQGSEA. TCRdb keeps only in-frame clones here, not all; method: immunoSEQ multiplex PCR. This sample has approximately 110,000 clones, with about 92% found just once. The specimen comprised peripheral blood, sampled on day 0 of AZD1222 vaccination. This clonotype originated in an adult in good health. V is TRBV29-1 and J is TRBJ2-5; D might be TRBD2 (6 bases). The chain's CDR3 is CSVAPSGLQETQYF. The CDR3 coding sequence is TGCAGCGTTGCCCCCAGCGGGCTCCAAGAGACCCAGTACTTC.